A selection of T cell receptor beta chains follows, all from one sample in a study of shared clonotypes between healthy human individuals. Generated by immunoSEQ multiplex PCR, the TCRdb table keeps only in-frame clones and is missing some. The table includes roughly 500,000 clones, 76% detected once. Sequencing used PBMCs. The receptors were gathered from a woman aged 40 to 49 in good health. Some clones in this sample may be carry-over from other donors' samples. Each CDR3 is given with its conserved first and last residue. The order of the fields is J gene, clone size, V gene, CDR3 protein. Clone size, where shown, is once, few, many, or a class for clones that have expanded.

j_call: TRBJ2-1; clone_size: once; v_call: TRBV5-1; cdr3_aa: CASSLVQTSGSYNEQFF
j_call: TRBJ2-5; clone_size: .; v_call: TRBV30; cdr3_aa: CAWSPAETQYF
j_call: TRBJ2-5; clone_size: .; v_call: TRBV11-1; cdr3_aa: CASSPRQIQETQYF
j_call: TRBJ2-1; clone_size: .; v_call: TRBV11-2; cdr3_aa: CASSSLRGIRNEQFF
j_call: TRBJ1-2; clone_size: .; v_call: TRBV4-1; cdr3_aa: CASSHRDRVIVGGGYTF
j_call: TRBJ1-2; clone_size: .; v_call: TRBV5-6; cdr3_aa: CASSLESRGYGYTF
j_call: TRBJ2-7; clone_size: .; v_call: TRBV6-5; cdr3_aa: CASSYSLGRTYEQYF
j_call: TRBJ2-1; clone_size: .; v_call: TRBV10-2; cdr3_aa: CASSDVGREGRYEQFF
j_call: TRBJ2-1; clone_size: .; v_call: TRBV7-3; cdr3_aa: CASSPPVGTSGSTEQFF
j_call: TRBJ2-1; clone_size: .; v_call: TRBV7-3; cdr3_aa: CASSLGFGEDDEQFF
j_call: TRBJ2-1; clone_size: .; v_call: TRBV27; cdr3_aa: CASSQTSGRVYNEQFF
j_call: TRBJ1-4; clone_size: .; v_call: TRBV5-1; cdr3_aa: CASSHRDRRVGDEKLFF
j_call: TRBJ1-5; clone_size: .; v_call: TRBV20-1; cdr3_aa: CSGGVGPQHF
j_call: TRBJ1-2; clone_size: few; v_call: TRBV28; cdr3_aa: CASSLGTGIYGYTF
j_call: TRBJ2-5; clone_size: .; v_call: TRBV5-1; cdr3_aa: CASSLLPTSGRAKTQYF
j_call: TRBJ2-3; clone_size: .; v_call: TRBV11-1; cdr3_aa: CASSPRDRVEDTQYF
j_call: TRBJ1-5; clone_size: .; v_call: TRBV29-1; cdr3_aa: CSVGHYRNQPQHF
j_call: TRBJ1-4; clone_size: .; v_call: TRBV7-2; cdr3_aa: CASSPRTGTFEKLFF
j_call: TRBJ2-7; clone_size: .; v_call: TRBV5-6; cdr3_aa: CASSLIRTYEQYF
j_call: TRBJ2-7; clone_size: .; v_call: TRBV5-1; cdr3_aa: CASSERTGGDEQYF
j_call: TRBJ2-7; clone_size: .; v_call: TRBV5-6; cdr3_aa: CASSPESPSGSSEQYF
j_call: TRBJ2-2; clone_size: .; v_call: TRBV18; cdr3_aa: CASSPLVLAGTGELFF
j_call: TRBJ2-3; clone_size: .; v_call: TRBV7-8; cdr3_aa: CASSLRIAGAGTDTQYF
j_call: TRBJ1-1; clone_size: few; v_call: TRBV6-1; cdr3_aa: CASRIPLGNTEAFF
j_call: TRBJ2-1; clone_size: .; v_call: TRBV7-2; cdr3_aa: CASSFAGTSYNEQFF
j_call: TRBJ1-5; clone_size: .; v_call: TRBV18; cdr3_aa: CASSPPPRGKNQPQHF
j_call: TRBJ2-7; clone_size: .; v_call: TRBV6-5; cdr3_aa: CASRNDYYSYEQYF
j_call: TRBJ2-2; clone_size: .; v_call: TRBV27; cdr3_aa: CASSQPGQGNTGELFF
j_call: TRBJ1-1; clone_size: .; v_call: TRBV29-1; cdr3_aa: CSVAKGALNTEAFF
j_call: TRBJ1-4; clone_size: .; v_call: TRBV27; cdr3_aa: CASSLVGQGWEKLFF
j_call: TRBJ1-1; clone_size: .; v_call: TRBV28; cdr3_aa: CASSPGTGRLFTEAFF
j_call: TRBJ2-7; clone_size: .; v_call: TRBV5-4; cdr3_aa: CASRPDLAGEVEQYF
j_call: TRBJ1-5; clone_size: few; v_call: TRBV6-1; cdr3_aa: CASSIRNQPQHF
j_call: TRBJ2-3; clone_size: .; v_call: TRBV18; cdr3_aa: CASSPVAGGPSDTQYF
j_call: TRBJ2-2; clone_size: .; v_call: TRBV11-3; cdr3_aa: CASSRGQGHTGELFF
j_call: TRBJ1-3; clone_size: .; v_call: TRBV7-9; cdr3_aa: CASSSSPGLLSSGNTIYF
j_call: TRBJ1-1; clone_size: .; v_call: TRBV30; cdr3_aa: CAWKGVRNTEAFF
j_call: TRBJ2-3; clone_size: .; v_call: TRBV7-8; cdr3_aa: CASSPLAGVDSTDTQYF
j_call: TRBJ2-7; clone_size: .; v_call: TRBV7-2; cdr3_aa: CASSLGLAGSYEQYF
j_call: TRBJ2-2; clone_size: .; v_call: TRBV2; cdr3_aa: CASSGGLRFTPGELFF
j_call: TRBJ2-1; clone_size: .; v_call: TRBV9; cdr3_aa: CASSVLADLGNEQFF
j_call: TRBJ2-3; clone_size: .; v_call: TRBV28; cdr3_aa: CASSFRAAIADTQYF
j_call: TRBJ1-5; clone_size: .; v_call: TRBV19; cdr3_aa: CASSIPNWGRISSNQPQHF
j_call: TRBJ2-7; clone_size: .; v_call: TRBV7-6; cdr3_aa: CASSPRGGSSYEQYF
j_call: TRBJ2-1; clone_size: .; v_call: TRBV30; cdr3_aa: CAWNHNEQFF
j_call: TRBJ1-1; clone_size: .; v_call: TRBV28; cdr3_aa: CASSPRGGRNTEAFF